The 12 T cell receptor beta chains listed next were all sequenced from one sample in a study of T cells in Graves' hyperthyroidism and ophthalmopathy. RNA transcripts yielded amplified TCR beta CDR3 regions. RT-PCR in the first round (using the HTBI primer set) targeted the TCR CDR3. In TCRdb, the multiplex PCR reads were re-called with MiXCR into one record per CDR3 protein. The data show fewer than 450,000 distinct CDR3 sequences, roughly a sixth seen once. The sample consisted of blood. The receptors were gathered from a woman in her twenties or thirties with Graves' hyperthyroidism that later progressed to Graves' ophthalmopathy.

This clonotype was seen ten or more times. The genes are TRBV3-1 and TRBJ2-7; tentative D call: TRBD1 (6 bases). Trimming removed 4 bases from V and 5 bases from J, with 15 bases in between. CDR1 and CDR2 from the germline V gene are LGHDT and YNNKEL (reference sequence). This CDR3 has 14 amino acids. CDR3 DNA: TGTGCCAGCAGCCGTACAGGGACGTCGGACGAGCAGTACTTC. Translation gives CASSRTGTSDEQYF.

The sample holds many counts of this clonotype. The chain links TRBV9 to TRBJ1-6; D not resolved. CDR1 is SGDLS and CDR2 is YYNGEE in the germline V gene. This CDR3 region has 14 residues. The V gene lost 4 bases and the J gene lost 8 bases, with 13 bases spanning the gap. CDR3 nucleotides: TGTGCCAGCAGCACCTCAGAAACCTATTCACCCCTCCACTTT. The encoded protein is CASSTSETYSPLHF.

This chain connects TRBV29-1 to TRBJ2-1; 8 nucleotides match TRBD1. The CDR3 totals 16 residues. Germline assignment: CDR1 SQVTM and CDR2 ANQGSEA. With V trimmed by 5 bases and J by 4 bases, 13 bases remained unmatched. CDR3 DNA: TGCAGCGTTAAGGGACAGGCCAGCACCTTATACAATGAGCAGTTCTTC. It encodes CSVKGQASTLYNEQFF.

This clonotype appeared a few times. V and J are TRBV19 and TRBJ2-7, with 14 bases matching TRBD2. V shed 3 bases, J shed 5 bases, and the junction held 3 bases outside the gene matches. This CDR3 comprises 15 residues. In germline, CDR1 is LNHDA, CDR2 SQIVND (reference sequence). CDR3 loop: CASSIGTSGSNEQYF. The DNA for the CDR3 is TGTGCCAGTAGTATCGGGACTAGCGGGAGTAACGAGCAGTACTTC.

The chain combines TRBV7-6 with TRBJ2-7; perhaps TRBD2 as D (7 bases). The CDR3 extends over 16 amino acids. V lost 5 bases and J lost 4, with 21 bases in between. The V gene's germline CDR1 is SGHVS and CDR2 FNYEAQ. Here the CDR3 DNA reads TGTGCCAGCAGCGGATGGTTAACGGGGGGACATTACGAGCAGTACTTC. It specifies CASSGWLTGGHYEQYF.

This clonotype has only a few counts. The chain is built from TRBV20-1 and TRBJ2-2; D gene unclear. Trimming left V 0 bases short and J 6 bases short, with 8 bases between. The CDR3 has 13 residues. Germline V lookup: CDR1 DFQATT, CDR2 SNEGSKA (reference sequence). The CDR3 bases are TGCAGTGCTAGAGATTTAGCCGCCGGGGAGCTGTTTTTT. This codes for CSARDLAAGELFF.

The gene calls are TRBV2 and TRBJ2-7; 7 nucleotides align to TRBD1. The CDR3 spans 13 residues. The V segment lost 11 bases and the J segment 0 bases; nucleotides outside the gene matches: 7. Germline values: CDR1 SNHLY, CDR2 FYNNEI. CDR3 DNA sequence: TGTGCCCACTCCGGGACAGACTCCTACGAGCAGTACTTC. Protein: CAHSGTDSYEQYF.

V gene TRBV6-1 combines with J gene TRBJ1-5; the D is unclear. Deletions cut 2 bases from V and 0 bases from J, with 11 bases between. The CDR3 totals 16 residues. The germline V gene has CDR1 MNHNS and CDR2 SASEGT. The CDR3 DNA reads as TGTGCCAGCAGTGAATTTCTCTTGGGTAGCAATCAGCCCCAGCATTTT. Its translation: CASSEFLLGSNQPQHF.

There are many counts of this clonotype. V and J are TRBV2 and TRBJ1-4, with TRBD1 as a possible D gene (6 bases). CDR3 length: 14 residues. Germline V lookup: CDR1 SNHLY, CDR2 FYNNEI. V gave up 3 bases and J gave up 5 bases, with 10 bases separating them. The CDR3 nucleotides are TGTGCCAGCAGTGACACAGGGCCCAATGAAAAACTGTTTTTT. It specifies CASSDTGPNEKLFF.

This clonotype came up many times. The chain has TRBV6-1 and TRBJ2-5, with a possible D match to TRBD1 (5 bases). The CDR3 is 14 amino acids. Germline V gene data show CDR1 as MNHNS and CDR2 as SASEGT. Trimming took off 5 bases at V and 1 base at J, with 11 bases between the two ends. CDR3 protein: CASSSSDIQETQYF. The CDR3 bases are TGTGCCAGCAGTTCGTCGGACATCCAAGAGACCCAGTACTTC.

This clonotype was found a few times. The rearrangement links TRBV29-1 to TRBJ2-1, with 8 bases that match TRBD2. Germline CDR1 and CDR2: SQVTM and ANQGSEA. The CDR3 runs 15 residues. Germline trimming cut 2 bases from V and 2 bases from J; bases unmatched to any gene: 5. The chain's CDR3 is CSVELVAGTYNEQFF. CDR3 nucleotide sequence: TGCAGCGTTGAATTGGTAGCGGGAACCTACAATGAGCAGTTCTTC.

This chain links TRBV14 with TRBJ2-7, with TRBD2 matching over 8 bases. The germline V gene encodes CDR1 SGHDN and CDR2 FVKESK. The CDR3 loop spans 16 amino acids. Unmatched junction bases numbered 13, after V lost 4 bases and J lost 5 bases. The CDR3, as DNA: TGTGCCAGCAGCCCGGGGGGGTGGCATGAGGTGGACGAGCAGTACTTC. Translation: CASSPGGWHEVDEQYF.